This T cell receptor beta chain appears in the sequencing data of a study of blood T cells in healthy people across ages. In the study overall: The template switching approach captured approximately one barcoded beta molecule for every two T cells.

About this clonotype: Its antigen remains unidentified.

V trimming: 0 bases; J trimming: 0 bases; junction bases outside the gene matches: 9. The CDR3 totals 20 residues. Germline V gives CDR1 SGHRS, CDR2 YFSETQ. Whole-study results and caveats: Unsorted PBMCs blocked a conclusive comparison of naive and antigen-experienced cells.

The second PCR ran roughly 6 to 11 cycles with a sample-barcoded 5' primer and J-beta primers. Each cDNA molecule, via a template-switch adaptor with 12 random nucleotides, was tagged. TCRdb reanalysed the 5' RACE reads using MiXCR and keeps one entry per CDR3 protein. The data show about 2 million distinct CDR3 sequences, roughly 50% seen once. Sequencing used blood. The TCR originated in a woman aged 35 to 49 in good health. This sequence joins TRBV5-1 and TRBJ2-1; TRBD2 matches 13 bases. The chain's CDR3 is CASSLAGGLAGSSSYNEQFF. Here the CDR3 DNA reads TGCGCCAGCAGCTTGGCCGGGGGACTAGCGGGGTCCAGCTCCTACAATGAGCAGTTCTTC.